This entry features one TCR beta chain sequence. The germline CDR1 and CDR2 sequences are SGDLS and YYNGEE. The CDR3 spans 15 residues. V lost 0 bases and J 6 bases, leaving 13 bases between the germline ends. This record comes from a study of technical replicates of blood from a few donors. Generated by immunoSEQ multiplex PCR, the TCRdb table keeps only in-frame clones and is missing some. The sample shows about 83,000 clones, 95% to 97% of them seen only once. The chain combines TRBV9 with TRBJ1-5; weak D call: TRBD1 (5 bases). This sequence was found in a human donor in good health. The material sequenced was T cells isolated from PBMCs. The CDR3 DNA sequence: TGTGCCAGCAGCGTAGGCGGGGGGGAGGTTCAGCCCCAGCATTTT. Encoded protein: CASSVGGGEVQPQHF. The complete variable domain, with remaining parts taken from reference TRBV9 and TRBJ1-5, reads DSGVTQTPKHLITATGQRVTLRCSPRSGDLSVYWYQQSLDQGLQFLIQYYNGEERAKGNILERFSAQQFPDLHSELNLSSLELGDSALYFCASSVGGGEVQPQHFGDGTRLSIL.